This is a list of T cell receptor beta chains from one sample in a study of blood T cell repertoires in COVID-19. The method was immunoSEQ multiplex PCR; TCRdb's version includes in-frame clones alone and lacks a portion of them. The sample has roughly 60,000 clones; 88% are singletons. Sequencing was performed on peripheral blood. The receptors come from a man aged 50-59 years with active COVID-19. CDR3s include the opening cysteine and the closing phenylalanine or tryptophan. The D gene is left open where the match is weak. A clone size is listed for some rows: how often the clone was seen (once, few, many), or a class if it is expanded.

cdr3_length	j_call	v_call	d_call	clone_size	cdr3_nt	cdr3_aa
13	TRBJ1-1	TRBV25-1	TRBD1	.	TGTGCCAGCAGGATCACAGGGGGCACTGAAGCTTTCTTT	CASRITGGTEAFF
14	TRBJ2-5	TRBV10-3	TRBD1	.	TGTGCCATCAGTGAGAGGGGGCCCCAAGAGACCCAGTACTTC	CAISERGPQETQYF
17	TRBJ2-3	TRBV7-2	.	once	TGTGCCAGCAGCCCCCCCCCGACTATAGCAGGTACAGATACGCAGTATTTT	CASSPPPTIAGTDTQYF
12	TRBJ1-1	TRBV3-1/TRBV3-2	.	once	TGTGCCAGCAGCCAAGATCAGGTGTTGGCTTTCTTT	CASSQDQVLAFF
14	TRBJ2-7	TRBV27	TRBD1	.	TGTGCCAGCAGTGATCCGGGACAGACCTACGAGCAGTACTTC	CASSDPGQTYEQYF
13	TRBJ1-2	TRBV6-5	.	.	TGTGCCAGCAGCCCGGACAGAAACTATGGCTACACCTTC	CASSPDRNYGYTF
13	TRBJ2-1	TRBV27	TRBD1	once	TGTGCCAGCAGTGCATGGGACAGGGGTGAGCAGTTCTTC	CASSAWDRGEQFF
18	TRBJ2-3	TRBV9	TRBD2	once	TGTGCCAGCAGCGGAGTACCGGGACTAGCGGGGGGTGCAGATACGCAGTATTTT	CASSGVPGLAGGADTQYF
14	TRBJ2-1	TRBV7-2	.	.	TGTGCCAGCAGCTTAGCGCCTAGCGCAGGGGAGCAGTTCTTC	CASSLAPSAGEQFF
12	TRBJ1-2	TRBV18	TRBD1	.	TGTGCCAGCCGGACAGGGGCCGAGGGCTACACCTTC	CASRTGAEGYTF
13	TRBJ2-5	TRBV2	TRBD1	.	TGTGCCATCGGGGACAGGGGGCGTGAGACCCAGTACTTC	CAIGDRGRETQYF
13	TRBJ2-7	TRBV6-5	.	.	TGTGCCAGCCGCGGGTGGGGTCGATACGAGCAGTACTTC	CASRGWGRYEQYF
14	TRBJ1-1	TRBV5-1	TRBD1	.	TGCGCCAGCACGCTGACAGGGTCCTACACTGAAGCTTTCTTT	CASTLTGSYTEAFF
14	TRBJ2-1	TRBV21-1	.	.	TGTGCCAGCAGCAAGAGGCGGGGGGGCGGTGAGCAGTTCTTC	CASSKRRGGGEQFF
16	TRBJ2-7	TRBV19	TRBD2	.	TGTGCCAGTAGTCCCCAGCGGGGGGGCACTGCTTACGAGCAGTACTTC	CASSPQRGGTAYEQYF
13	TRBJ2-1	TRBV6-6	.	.	TGTGCCAGCAGTTATGGAACCGGGGGTGAGCAGTTCTTC	CASSYGTGGEQFF
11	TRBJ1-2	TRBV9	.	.	TGTGCCAGCAGCGCGGGGGACTCCCGGACCTTC	CASSAGDSRTF
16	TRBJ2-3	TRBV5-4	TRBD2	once	TGTGCCAGCAGCTTGGCTGCTAGCGGGCCTTCAGATACGCAGTATTTT	CASSLAASGPSDTQYF
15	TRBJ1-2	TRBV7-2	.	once	TGTGCCAGCACAAGACCGGGGGTTGTGAACTATGGCTACACCTTC	CASTRPGVVNYGYTF
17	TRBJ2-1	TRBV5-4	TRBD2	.	TGTGCCAGCAGTAGGGGCGGGGGGGCGAGCTCCTACAATGAGCAGTTCTTC	CASSRGGGASSYNEQFF
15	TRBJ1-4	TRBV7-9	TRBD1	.	TGTGCCAGCAGCACGGGGACAGGTCTTAAGGAAAAACTGTTTTTT	CASSTGTGLKEKLFF
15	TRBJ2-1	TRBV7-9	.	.	TGTGCCAGCGGATCCCAGATTCTAGCGTTCGATGAGCAGTTCTTC	CASGSQILAFDEQFF
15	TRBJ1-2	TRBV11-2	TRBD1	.	TGTGCCAGCAGCTTTGGGACAGGCTACAACTATGGCTACACCTTC	CASSFGTGYNYGYTF
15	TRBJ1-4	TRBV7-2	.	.	TGTGCCAGCAGCTTAGTATCGGGGGGTGGTGAAAAACTGTTTTTT	CASSLVSGGGEKLFF
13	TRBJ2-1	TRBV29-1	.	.	TGCAGCGTTGCAGGGGTCCGCCCCAATGAGCAGTTCTTC	CSVAGVRPNEQFF
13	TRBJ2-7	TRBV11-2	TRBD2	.	TGTGCCAGCAGCCCATCGGGGGGGGGCGAGCAGTACTTC	CASSPSGGGEQYF
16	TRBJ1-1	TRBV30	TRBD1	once	TGTGCCTGGAGTGCAACTCGGACAGGGAGGGACACTGAAGCTTTCTTT	CAWSATRTGRDTEAFF
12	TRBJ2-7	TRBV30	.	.	TGTGCCTGGAGTGGTAGGGGCTACGAGCAGTACTTC	CAWSGRGYEQYF
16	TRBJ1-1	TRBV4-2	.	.	TGTGCCAGCAGCCAAGCTTCGGGTGGAAGGTACACTGAAGCTTTCTTT	CASSQASGGRYTEAFF
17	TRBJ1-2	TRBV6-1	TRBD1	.	TGTGCCAGCAGTGAAAACCATAGACAGGGCCTTAACTATGGCTACACCTTC	CASSENHRQGLNYGYTF
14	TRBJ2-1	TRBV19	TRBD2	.	TGTGCCACCAGACTAGCGGGGGGGCCCTATGAGCAGTTCTTC	CATRLAGGPYEQFF
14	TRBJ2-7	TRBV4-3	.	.	TGCGCCAGCAGCCAAAACAGGGTCAGCTACGAGCAGTACTTC	CASSQNRVSYEQYF
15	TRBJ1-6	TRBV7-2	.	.	TGTGCCAGCAGCTTAGGTACAGGGACTAATTCACCCCTCCACTTT	CASSLGTGTNSPLHF
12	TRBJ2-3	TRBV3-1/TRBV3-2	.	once	TGTGCCAGCAGCCAAATGGCCGATACGCAGTATTTT	CASSQMADTQYF
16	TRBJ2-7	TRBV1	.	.	TGCACCAGCAGCCAAGCTAGACGTCGGATCTCCTACGAGCAGTACTTC	CTSSQARRRISYEQYF
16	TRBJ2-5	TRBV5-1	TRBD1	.	TGCGCCAGCAGCCAGGGCGGGACAGGGGGGATGGAGACCCAGTACTTC	CASSQGGTGGMETQYF
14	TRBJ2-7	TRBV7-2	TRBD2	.	TGTGCCAGCAGCTTATCGCGGGGGGGACGCGAGCAGTACTTC	CASSLSRGGREQYF
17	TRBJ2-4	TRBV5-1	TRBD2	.	TGCGCCAGCAGCTTGGGGGAGGGAGGCCTAGCCAAAAACATTCAGTACTTC	CASSLGEGGLAKNIQYF
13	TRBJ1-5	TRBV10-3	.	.	TGTGCCATCACCGGACAGCCTTATCAGCCCCAGCATTTT	CAITGQPYQPQHF
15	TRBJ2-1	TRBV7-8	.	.	TGTGCCAGCAGCTTAAGGGACAATTCCTACAATGAGCAGTTCTTC	CASSLRDNSYNEQFF
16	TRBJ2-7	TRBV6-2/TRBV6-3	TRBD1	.	TGTGCCAGCAGTTATACCACCGGGACAGGAACCCTCGAGCAGTACTTC	CASSYTTGTGTLEQYF
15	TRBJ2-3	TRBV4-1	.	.	TGCGCCAGCAGCCAGAGACAGGCTCGCACAGATACGCAGTATTTT	CASSQRQARTDTQYF
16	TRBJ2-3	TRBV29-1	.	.	TGCAGCGTTGGGGGTATGGGGGCATCGGGCACAGATACGCAGTATTTT	CSVGGMGASGTDTQYF
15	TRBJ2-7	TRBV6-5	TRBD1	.	TGTGCCAGCAGCGAGGGGGCAGGGGCACCCTACGAGCAGTACTTC	CASSEGAGAPYEQYF
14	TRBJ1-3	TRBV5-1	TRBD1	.	TGCGCCAGCAGCTTGGGGGACAGGGGAAACACCATATATTTT	CASSLGDRGNTIYF
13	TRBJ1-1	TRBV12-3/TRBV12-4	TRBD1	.	TGTGCCAGCAGTGAGGGGGCTTCCACTGAAGCTTTCTTT	CASSEGASTEAFF
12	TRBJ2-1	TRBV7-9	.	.	TGTGCCAGCAGCTCGCCGGGGAGCAAGGAGTTCTTC	CASSSPGSKEFF
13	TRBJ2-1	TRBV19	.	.	TGTGCCAGTAGTACTCTAGGCGGCGAACCACAGTTCTTC	CASSTLGGEPQFF
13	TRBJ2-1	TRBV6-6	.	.	TGTGCCAGCAGGGGGAGAAGCTCATATGAGCAGTTCTTC	CASRGRSSYEQFF
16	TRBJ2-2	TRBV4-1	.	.	TGCGCCAGCAGCCAAGACGGGGGGCGTAACACCGGGGAGCTGTTTTTT	CASSQDGGRNTGELFF
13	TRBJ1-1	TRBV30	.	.	TGTGCCTGGAGTGTAGAAGGGGGCACTGAAGCTTTCTTT	CAWSVEGGTEAFF
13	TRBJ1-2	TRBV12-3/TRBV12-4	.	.	TGTGCCAGCAGTGACGACAGAGTTATGGGCTACACCTTC	CASSDDRVMGYTF